This entry is about one T cell receptor (beta chain). What this receptor recognizes is not known. The input lacks base qualities; no much larger clone sits a single base away. Sample time point, as interpreted from the label and publication: baseline before first vaccination. Vaccinee samples were obtained from the UK trials COV001 and COV002, which included a single-blind randomized controlled phase 2/3 trial of AZD1222 (ChAdOx1 nCoV-19) in healthy adults. Trial participant PBMC samples were collected at day 0 and day 28 after the second dose for TCRbeta chain sequencing. There are 14 amino acids in the CDR3, from cysteine to phenylalanine inclusive. Of the read, only the CDR3 DNA is kept; its 42 bases are in frame from base 1. CDR1 SGHAT and CDR2 FQNNGV are derived from the germline V gene. V lost 5 bases and J lost 4 bases, and the count of bases not matched to a germline gene is 7. The CDR3 regions of human TCRbeta chains were analyzed by immunosequencing. Under the source paper's analysis protocol: TCRs in the repertoires were matched against a reference library of SARS-CoV-2-specific TCRs that had been generated with the MIRA antigen-specificity platform. Breadth meant the fraction of unique TCRs that were SARS-CoV-2-associated, whereas depth meant the fraction of total T cells that were SARS-CoV-2-associated. Using the MIRA data, every spike-specific TCR was mapped to the spike region that the TCR reacted to and assigned to either a CD4 or a CD8 class. Log10-transformed breadth and depth values were compared by one-way ANOVA with Sidak's multiple comparisons tests. TCRdb retrieved this table from immuneACCESS and kept in-frame rearrangements only. Not all clones are present; in checked studies, unresolved V genes account for under half, and no reason is known for the remainder. The V and J calls and the clone size are those of that table, but D and trimming were determined from the DNA. For this sample the table gives roughly 55,000 clones, of which 87% were detected only once. The ten largest account for 3% to 4.5% of the sample.

This specimen belongs to a study of T cell responses to AZD1222 COVID-19 vaccine (dated by TCRdb to the early 2020s). Looking at the study overall: AZD1222 recipients given second doses at about 4 weeks or at about 12 weeks were pooled, since spike-specific TCR depth and breadth were not found to differ between the two schedules. A total of 233 trial participants underwent TCR sequencing, of whom roughly 210 had received two doses of AZD1222 and some 26 had received two doses of the MenACWY control vaccine. Enrollment into the trials was organized by age into subgroups of 18-55, 56-69 and 70-plus years, and those subgroups contained roughly 140, 27 and 60 TCR-sequenced participants, respectively.

Study-wide conclusions, independent of this receptor: Participants were mostly white British, with more females than males. The authors suggested clonal diversity may have been underestimated. The vaccine-associated CD4 TCRs covered the entire spike protein, and the dominant responses fell in regions 160-218 and 743-854. In the small 56-69-year group, the increase in depth fell short of significance, most likely because of low power. Because no day 14 peak-response samples were available, repertoires were characterized only after the peak T cell response. After two AZD1222 doses, spike-specific TCR breadth and depth were significantly higher than at day 0 and than in MenACWY recipients. Only five to seven AZD1222 recipients were SARS-CoV-2 seropositive at baseline, limiting conclusions about previously exposed vaccinees. Reportedly, close to half of the unique spike-specific TCRs recognized epitopes lying outside the regions that are mutated in the B.1.351 and B.1.1.7 variants.

This TCR derives from an adult in good health. Specimen: peripheral blood, collected on day 0 of AZD1222 vaccination. This sequence uses TRBV11-2 and TRBJ2-5, with 7 junctional bases fitting TRBD2. The CDR3 loop reads CASSQAGWAETQYF. The sequence in DNA is TGTGCCAGCAGCCAAGCGGGGTGGGCAGAGACCCAGTACTTC. The full variable domain, completed from the reference TRBV11-2 and TRBJ2-5 proteins outside the CDR3, reads EAGVAQSPRYKIIEKRQSVAFWCNPISGHATLYWYQQILGQGPKLLIQFQNNGVVDDSQLPKDRFSAERLKGVDSTLKIQPAKLEDSAVYLCASSQAGWAETQYFGPGTRLLVL.